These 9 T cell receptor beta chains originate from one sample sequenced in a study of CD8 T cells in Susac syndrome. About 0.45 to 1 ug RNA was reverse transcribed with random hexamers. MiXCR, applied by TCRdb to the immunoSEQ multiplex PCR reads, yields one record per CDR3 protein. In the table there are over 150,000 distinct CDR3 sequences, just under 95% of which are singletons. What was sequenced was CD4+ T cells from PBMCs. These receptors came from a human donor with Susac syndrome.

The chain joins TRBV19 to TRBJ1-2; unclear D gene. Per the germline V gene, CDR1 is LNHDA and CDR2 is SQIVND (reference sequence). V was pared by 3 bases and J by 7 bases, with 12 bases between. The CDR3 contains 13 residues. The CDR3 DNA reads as TGTGCCAGTAGTATCGCGGTTTTCGTTGGCTACACCTTC. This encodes CASSIAVFVGYTF.

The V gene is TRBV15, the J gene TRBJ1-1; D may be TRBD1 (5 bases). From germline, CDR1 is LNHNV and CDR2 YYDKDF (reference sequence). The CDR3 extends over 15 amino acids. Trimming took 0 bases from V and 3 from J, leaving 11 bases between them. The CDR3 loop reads CATSRDRQPYTEAFF. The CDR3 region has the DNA TGTGCCACCAGCAGAGATCGACAGCCTTACACTGAAGCTTTCTTT.

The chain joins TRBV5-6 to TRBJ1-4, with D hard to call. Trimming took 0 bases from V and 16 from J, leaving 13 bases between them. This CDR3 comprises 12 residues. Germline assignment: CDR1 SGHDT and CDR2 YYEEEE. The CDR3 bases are TGTGCCAGCAGCTTGGCAGACAAGGATTGGTTTTTT. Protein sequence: CASSLADKDWFF.

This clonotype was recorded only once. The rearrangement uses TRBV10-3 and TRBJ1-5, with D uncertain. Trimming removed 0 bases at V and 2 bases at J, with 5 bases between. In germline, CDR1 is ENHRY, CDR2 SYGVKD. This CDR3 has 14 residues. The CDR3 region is CAISESRGNQPQHF. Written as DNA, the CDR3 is TGTGCCATCAGTGAGTCTAGGGGCAATCAGCCCCAGCATTTT.

The CDR3 spells CASSFGRGSVGYTF. The CDR3 nucleotides are TGTGCCAGTAGTTTTGGCAGGGGCTCGGTTGGCTACACCTTC. This chain connects TRBV19 to TRBJ1-2, with TRBD1 as a possible D gene (6 bases). V lost 5 bases, J lost 7 bases, and 17 bases lay in between. This CDR3 contains 14 residues. Germline CDR1 LNHDA, CDR2 SQIVND (reference sequence).

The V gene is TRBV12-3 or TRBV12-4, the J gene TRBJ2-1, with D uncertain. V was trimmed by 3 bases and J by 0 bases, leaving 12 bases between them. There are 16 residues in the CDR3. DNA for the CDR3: TGTGCCAGCAGTTTTTTGGCGGTCAGCTCCTACAATGAGCAGTTCTTC. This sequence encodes CASSFLAVSSYNEQFF.

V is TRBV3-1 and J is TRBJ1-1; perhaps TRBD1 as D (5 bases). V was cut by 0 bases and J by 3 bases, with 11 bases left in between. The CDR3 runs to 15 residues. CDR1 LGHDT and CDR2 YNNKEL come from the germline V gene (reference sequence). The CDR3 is CASSQDQGGYTEAFF. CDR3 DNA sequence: TGTGCCAGCAGCCAAGATCAGGGAGGGTACACTGAAGCTTTCTTT.

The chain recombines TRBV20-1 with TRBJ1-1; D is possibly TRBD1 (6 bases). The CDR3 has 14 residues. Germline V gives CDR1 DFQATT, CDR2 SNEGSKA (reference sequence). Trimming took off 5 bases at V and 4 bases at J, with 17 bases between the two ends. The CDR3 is CSAGVRLGATEAFF. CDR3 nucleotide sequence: TGCAGTGCTGGTGTTAGGCTGGGGGCCACTGAAGCTTTCTTT.

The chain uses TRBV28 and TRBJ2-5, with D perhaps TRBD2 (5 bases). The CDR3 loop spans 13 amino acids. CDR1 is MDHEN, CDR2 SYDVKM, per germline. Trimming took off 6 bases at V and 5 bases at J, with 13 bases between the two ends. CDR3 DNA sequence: TGTGCCAGCAGGTCCCCGGGGAAGGAGACCCAGTACTTC. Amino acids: CASRSPGKETQYF.